A single sample gave rise to the 17 T cell receptor beta chains below, sequenced in a study of T cells in Graves' hyperthyroidism and ophthalmopathy. TCR beta CDR3 regions were amplified from RNA. First-round RT-PCR targeting the TCR CDR3 was performed with the HTBI primer set. TCRdb called the multiplex PCR reads again in MiXCR, with one record for every CDR3 protein. The table includes about 180,000 distinct CDR3 sequences, about 15% detected once. Sequencing was carried out using blood. The receptors derive from a woman in her forties or fifties with Graves' hyperthyroidism.

This clonotype was counted ten times or more. The chain has TRBV28 and TRBJ1-4, with D uncertain. Trimming took 3 bases from V and 8 from J, leaving 10 bases between them. CDR1 is MDHEN and CDR2 is SYDVKM in the germline V gene. This CDR3 comprises 13 residues. The CDR3 DNA reads as TGTGCCAGCAGTTTCACGTCCAGGGAAAAACTGTTTTTT. Translating it yields CASSFTSREKLFF.

Many counts were recorded for this clonotype. V gene TRBV5-1 combines with J gene TRBJ2-1, with TRBD1 matching over 7 bases. J gave up 3 bases and V 4 bases, and 7 bases lay outside the gene matches. CDR3 length: 15 amino acids. The germline gives CDR1 SGHRS, CDR2 YFSETQ. Here the CDR3 DNA reads TGCGCCAGCAGCCCCACGGGACAGTTCTACAATGAGCAGTTCTTC. Translation: CASSPTGQFYNEQFF.

This clonotype was counted a few times. One base away lies a much larger clone, so this may be a sequencing read error. V is TRBV11-2 and J is TRBJ1-1, with TRBD1 identical over 9 bases. The CDR3 consists of 17 residues. The germline gives CDR1 SGHAT, CDR2 FQNNGV. CDR3 coding DNA: TGTGCCAGCAGCCCATCGGACAGGGGTCAGTCGAACGCTGAAGCTTTCTTT. Residues: CASSPSDRGQSNAEAFF.

This clonotype has just a few counts. The junction and the germline gene differ at one end; a read error may be behind it. V and J are TRBV6-2 or TRBV6-3 and TRBJ1-2, with D hard to call. This CDR3 has 12 residues. Per germline, CDR1 MNHEY and CDR2 SVGEGT. CDR3 DNA: TGTGCCAGCAGTTACCATAAGGGCCGCCCCTCCTTC. Translating gives CASSYHKGRPSF.

This clonotype appeared many times. This chain connects TRBV28 to TRBJ1-1; D remains unclear. The CDR3 runs to 13 residues. Germline assignment: CDR1 MDHEN and CDR2 SYDVKM. Deletions cut 1 base from V and 0 bases from J, with 3 bases between. Here the CDR3 DNA reads TGTGCCAGCAGTTTATATCTGAACACTGAAGCTTTCTTT. The encoded protein is CASSLYLNTEAFF.

This clonotype was counted between two and nine times. This sequence joins TRBV7-9 and TRBJ2-3; 7 bases are a match to TRBD1. CDR3 length: 15 residues. Unmatched junction bases numbered 7, after V lost 6 bases and J lost 1 base. Germline assignment: CDR1 SEHNR and CDR2 FQNEAQ (reference sequence). The CDR3 reads CASSHGTDRTDTQYF. CDR3 nucleotide sequence: TGTGCCAGCAGTCACGGGACAGACCGCACAGATACGCAGTATTTT. The complete variable domain, with remaining parts taken from reference TRBV7-9 and TRBJ2-3, reads DTGVSQNPRHKITKRGQNVTFRCDPISEHNRLYWYRQTLGQGPEFLTYFQNEAQLEKSRLLSDRFSAERPKGSFSTLEIQRTEQGDSAMYLCASSHGTDRTDTQYFGPGTRLTVL.

With regard to this clonotype: Compared with germline, one end of the junction differs, possibly owing to a read error. The V gene is TRBV28, the J gene TRBJ2-3; D may be TRBD2 (5 bases). This CDR3 is built from 21 residues. From germline, CDR1 is MDHEN and CDR2 SYDVKM. The CDR3 loop reads CASSLYSRGLAKRRSTDTQYF. CDR3 DNA sequence: TGCGCCAGCAGTTTATATTCACGTGGGCTAGCCAAAAGAAGGAGCACAGATACGCAGTATTTT.

Ten or more counts support this clonotype. The chain employs TRBV13 and TRBJ1-1, with 8 bases aligning to TRBD1. The length of the CDR3 is 12 residues. The germline CDR1 and CDR2 sequences are PRHDT and FYEKMQ (reference sequence). The V and J ends lost 5 bases and 10 bases, in that order; junction bases with no gene match: 6. The CDR3 DNA reads TGTGCCAGCAGCCACATGACAGGGGTAGCTTTCTTT. It is translated as CASSHMTGVAFF.

This clonotype appeared once. The V call is TRBV29-1, the J call TRBJ1-2, with no clear D. Trimming took 5 bases from V and 2 from J, leaving 6 bases between them. CDR1 is SQVTM, CDR2 ANQGSEA, per germline. This CDR3 has 11 residues. CDR3: CSVTENYGYTF. For the CDR3, the DNA is TGCAGCGTTACGGAAAACTATGGCTACACCTTC. The full variable domain, in which reference TRBV29-1 and TRBJ1-2 provide the parts outside the CDR3, is SAVISQKPSRDICQRGTSLTIQCQVDSQVTMMFWYRQQPGQSLTLIATANQGSEATYESGFVIDKFPISRPNLTFSTLTVSNMSPEDSSIYLCSVTENYGYTFGSGTRLTVV.

This clonotype has a count of ten or more. This chain connects TRBV20-1 to TRBJ1-1, with D maybe TRBD1 (5 bases). Germline lookup yields CDR1 DFQATT and CDR2 SNEGSKA (reference sequence). CDR3 length: 14 amino acids. V lost 6 bases and J lost 1, with 15 bases in between. The CDR3 reads CSAYTGSGNTEAFF. The DNA for the CDR3 is TGCAGTGCGTATACAGGTTCAGGGAACACTGAAGCTTTCTTT.

This clonotype was seen a handful of times. V usage is TRBV20-1 and J usage is TRBJ1-2, with D possibly being TRBD1 (6 bases). V lost 1 base and J 2 bases, leaving 17 bases between the germline ends. CDR1 and CDR2 from the germline V gene are DFQATT and SNEGSKA (reference sequence). The CDR3 has 16 amino acids. The chain's CDR3 is CSARGQPQGANYGYTF. DNA of the CDR3: TGCAGTGCTAGAGGACAACCACAGGGTGCAAACTATGGCTACACCTTC.

There are many counts of this clonotype. V gene TRBV6-1 combines with J gene TRBJ1-3, with 7 bases matching TRBD1. The germline V gene has CDR1 MNHNS and CDR2 SASEGT. The CDR3 contains 15 residues. V lost 5 bases to trimming and J lost 4 bases; unmatched junction nucleotides: 8. The CDR3 protein is CASSFDRAAGNTIYF. CDR3 bases: TGTGCCAGCAGTTTCGACAGGGCGGCCGGAAACACCATATATTTT.

This clonotype was seen repeatedly, ten times or more. V and J are TRBV2 and TRBJ1-5; unclear D gene. There are 14 residues in the CDR3. V was cut by 5 bases and J by 0 bases, with 8 bases left in between. Germline CDR1 and CDR2: SNHLY and FYNNEI. The CDR3 is CASSLVFSNQPQHF. CDR3 DNA sequence: TGTGCCAGCAGTCTCGTATTTAGCAATCAGCCCCAGCATTTT.

The chain recombines TRBV11-3 with TRBJ2-3; D not resolved. Looked up from germline, CDR1 is SGHNT and CDR2 is YENEEA. Deletions cut 3 bases from V and 6 bases from J, with 19 bases between. The CDR3 loop spans 16 amino acids. As DNA, the CDR3 is TGTGCCAGCAGCTTGTCGCGCGCCCCATTAGTTGATACGCAGTATTTT. This sequence encodes CASSLSRAPLVDTQYF. The variable domain in full, with the rest retrieved from reference TRBV11-3 and TRBJ2-3, is EAGVVQSPRYKIIEKKQPVAFWCNPISGHNTLYWYLQNLGQGPELLIRYENEEAVDDSQLPKDRFSAERLKGVDSTLKIQPAELGDSAVYLCASSLSRAPLVDTQYFGPGTRLTVL.

Ten or more counts support this clonotype. The chain couples TRBV24-1 to TRBJ1-5, with a tentative D call TRBD1 (5 bases). Germline lookup yields CDR1 KGHDR and CDR2 SFDVKD. V lost 4 bases to trimming and J lost 3 bases, with 18 bases between them. This CDR3 comprises 17 residues. The DNA of the CDR3 is TGTGCCACCAGTGACTCAACGGTTGACAGCCTCAATCAGCCCCAGCATTTT. This codes for CATSDSTVDSLNQPQHF.

To note about this clonotype: Given a much more abundant clone one base away, this may be a read error. CDR3 region: CASSFRDRNSPLHF. The CDR3 nucleotides are TGTGCCAGCAGCTTCCGGGACAGGAATTCACCCCTCCACTTT. The gene calls are TRBV7-2 and TRBJ1-6; TRBD1 matches 8 bases. Germline V lookup: CDR1 SGHTA, CDR2 FQGNSA. Unmatched junction bases numbered 2, after V lost 3 bases and J lost 7 bases. The CDR3 has 14 residues.

The gene calls are TRBV29-1 and TRBJ2-5; TRBD1 might be the D (5 bases). Per germline, CDR1 SQVTM and CDR2 ANQGSEA. This CDR3 contains 13 residues. V was pared by 5 bases and J by 1 base, with 11 bases between. The CDR3 nucleotides are TGCAGCGTTTCCGACAGATCCCAAGAGACCCAGTACTTC. Translating it yields CSVSDRSQETQYF.